The clone carrying this TCR beta chain turned up a few times. Its antigen is as yet unknown. The germline V gene encodes CDR1 SGHTA and CDR2 FQGTGA. This CDR3 region has 13 residues. The V gene lost 0 bases and the J gene lost 5 bases, with 5 bases spanning the gap. TCRdb's copy holds only in-frame clones and misses some; the assay was immunoSEQ multiplex PCR. Of 100,000 to 150,000 clones in the sample, roughly 90% were seen once. The data originate from a study of T cells in localized non-small cell lung cancer. Study-level points and caveats: A raised T cell density in blood coincided with lengthier overall survival. Clonality of T cells reached its maximum in uninvolved adjacent lung, surpassing tumor. In adjacent lung appeared a median about 57 of the top 100 tumor clones. Since sequencing was restricted to only one region of the tumor, intratumor heterogeneity remains a possibility.

The specimen comprised peripheral blood, sampled before any cancer treatment. This receptor was taken from a female donor of 60 years or more with stage I lung adenocarcinoma. This chain links TRBV7-3 with TRBJ1-5; no definite D call. CDR3 sequence (DNA): TGTGCCAGCAGCTTAACCCTGGATCAGCCCCAGCATTTT. It codes for CASSLTLDQPQHF.